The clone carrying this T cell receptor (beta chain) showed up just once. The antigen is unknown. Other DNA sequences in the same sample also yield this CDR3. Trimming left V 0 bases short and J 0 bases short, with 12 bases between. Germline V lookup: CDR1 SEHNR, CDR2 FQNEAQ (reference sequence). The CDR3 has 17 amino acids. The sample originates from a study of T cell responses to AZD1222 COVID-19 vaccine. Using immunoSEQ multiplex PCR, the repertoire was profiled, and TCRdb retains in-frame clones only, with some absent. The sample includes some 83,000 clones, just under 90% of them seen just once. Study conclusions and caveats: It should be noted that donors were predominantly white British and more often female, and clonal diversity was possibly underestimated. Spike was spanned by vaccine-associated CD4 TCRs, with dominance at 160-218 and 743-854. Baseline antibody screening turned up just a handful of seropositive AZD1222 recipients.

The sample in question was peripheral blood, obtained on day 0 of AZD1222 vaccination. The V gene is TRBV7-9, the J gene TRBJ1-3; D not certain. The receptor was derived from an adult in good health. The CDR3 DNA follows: TGTGCCAGCAGCTTAGCAACTTCAGGTGCCTCTGGAAACACCATATATTTT. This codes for CASSLATSGASGNTIYF. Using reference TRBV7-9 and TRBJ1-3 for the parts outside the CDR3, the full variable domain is DTGVSQNPRHKITKRGQNVTFRCDPISEHNRLYWYRQTLGQGPEFLTYFQNEAQLEKSRLLSDRFSAERPKGSFSTLEIQRTEQGDSAMYLCASSLATSGASGNTIYFGEGSWLTVV.